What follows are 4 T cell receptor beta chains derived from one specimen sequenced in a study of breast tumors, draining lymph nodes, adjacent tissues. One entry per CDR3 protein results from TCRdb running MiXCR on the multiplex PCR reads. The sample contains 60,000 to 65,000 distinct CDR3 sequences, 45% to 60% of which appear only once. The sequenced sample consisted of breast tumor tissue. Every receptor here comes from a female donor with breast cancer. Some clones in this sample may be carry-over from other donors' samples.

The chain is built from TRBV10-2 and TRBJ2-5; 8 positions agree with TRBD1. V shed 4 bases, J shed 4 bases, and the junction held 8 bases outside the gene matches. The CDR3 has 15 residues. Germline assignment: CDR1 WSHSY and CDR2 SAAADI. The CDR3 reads CASSATGTGGETQYF. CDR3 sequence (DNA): TGCGCCAGCAGTGCGACAGGGACAGGTGGAGAGACCCAGTACTTC.

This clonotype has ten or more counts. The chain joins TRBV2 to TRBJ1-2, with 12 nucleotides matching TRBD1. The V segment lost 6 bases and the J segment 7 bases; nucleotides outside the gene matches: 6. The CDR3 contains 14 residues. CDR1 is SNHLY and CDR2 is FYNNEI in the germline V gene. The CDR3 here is CASSRDRGLFGYTF. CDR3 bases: TGTGCCAGCAGCCGGGACAGGGGGCTGTTTGGCTACACCTTC.

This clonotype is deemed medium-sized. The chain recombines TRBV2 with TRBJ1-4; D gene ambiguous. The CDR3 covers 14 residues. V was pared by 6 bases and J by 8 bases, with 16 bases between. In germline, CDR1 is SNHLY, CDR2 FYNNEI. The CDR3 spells CASRRTPMGEKLFF. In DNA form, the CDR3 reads TGTGCCAGCAGACGGACTCCCATGGGGGAAAAACTGTTTTTT.

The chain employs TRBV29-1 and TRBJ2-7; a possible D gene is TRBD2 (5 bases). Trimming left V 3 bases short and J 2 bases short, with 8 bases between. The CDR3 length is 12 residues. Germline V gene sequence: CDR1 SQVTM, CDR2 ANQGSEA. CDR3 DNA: TGCAGCGTTGATGTCGGGGCCTACGAGCAGTACTTC. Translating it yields CSVDVGAYEQYF.